These 3 T cell receptor beta chains share one sample of origin, sequenced in a study of blood T cells in healthy people across ages. Primers used in a second PCR of about 6 to 12 cycles were a sample-barcoded 5' primer and a J-beta primer mix. From the 5' RACE reads, TCRdb called clonotypes with MiXCR, one entry per CDR3 protein. This sample carries hundreds of thousands of distinct CDR3 sequences, approximately 50% of them seen once, and the ten largest clones take over 30%. The sequencing sample was made of blood. These TCRs come from a man between 60 and 70 years old in good health.

The rearrangement links TRBV29-1 to TRBJ2-1; TRBD2 matches 12 bases. V trimming: 2 bases; J trimming: 3 bases; junction bases outside the gene matches: 5. Germline V gene sequence: CDR1 SQVTM, CDR2 ANQGSEA. This CDR3 comprises 16 residues. The DNA for the CDR3 is TGCAGCGTTGAACCCAGACTAGCGGGGGACTACAATGAGCAGTTCTTC. It specifies CSVEPRLAGDYNEQFF.

The chain recombines TRBV21-1 with TRBJ1-6; the DNA was not used to check the table's D call, TRBD1. TRBV21-1 is shown as a pseudogene. The CDR3 sequence is 16 residues long. In nucleotides, the CDR3 is TGTGCCAGCAGCAAAGAAACCGGGACAGCAAATTCACCCCTCCACTTT. Encoded protein: CASSKETGTANSPLHF.

CDR3 loop: CASRHRASMISTDTQYF. DNA of the CDR3: TGTGCAAGTCGCCACCGGGCATCGATGATATCCACAGATACGCAGTATTTT. The rearrangement uses TRBV12-2 and TRBJ2-3; the D call of TRBD1 is as the table states it, not checked on the DNA. TRBV12-2 counts as a pseudogene. This CDR3 spans 17 amino acids.